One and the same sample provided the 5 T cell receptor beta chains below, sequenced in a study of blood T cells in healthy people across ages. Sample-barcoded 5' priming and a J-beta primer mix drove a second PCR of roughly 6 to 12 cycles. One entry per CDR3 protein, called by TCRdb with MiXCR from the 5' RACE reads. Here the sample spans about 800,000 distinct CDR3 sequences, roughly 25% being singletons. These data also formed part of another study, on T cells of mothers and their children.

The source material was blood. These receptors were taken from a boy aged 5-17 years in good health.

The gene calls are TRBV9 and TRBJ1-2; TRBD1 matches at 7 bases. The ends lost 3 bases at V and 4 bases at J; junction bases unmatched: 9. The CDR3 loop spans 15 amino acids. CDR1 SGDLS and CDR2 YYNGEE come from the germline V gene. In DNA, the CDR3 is TGTGCCAGCAGCGCCGGATCAGGGGGTGCCTATGGCTACACCTTC. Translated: CASSAGSGGAYGYTF.

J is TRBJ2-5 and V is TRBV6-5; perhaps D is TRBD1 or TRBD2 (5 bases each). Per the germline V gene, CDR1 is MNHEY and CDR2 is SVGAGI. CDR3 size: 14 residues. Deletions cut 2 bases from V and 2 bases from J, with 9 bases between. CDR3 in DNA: TGTGCCAGCAGTTACGGGACGAGTCAAGAGACCCAGTACTTC. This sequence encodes CASSYGTSQETQYF.

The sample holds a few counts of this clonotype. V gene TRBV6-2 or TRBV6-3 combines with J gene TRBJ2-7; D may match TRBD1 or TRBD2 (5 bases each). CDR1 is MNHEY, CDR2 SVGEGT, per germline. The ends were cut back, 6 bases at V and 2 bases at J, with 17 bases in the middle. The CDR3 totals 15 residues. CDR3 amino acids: CASRGERTTAYEQYF. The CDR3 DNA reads TGTGCCAGCAGGGGGGAGAGGACAACAGCCTACGAGCAGTACTTC.

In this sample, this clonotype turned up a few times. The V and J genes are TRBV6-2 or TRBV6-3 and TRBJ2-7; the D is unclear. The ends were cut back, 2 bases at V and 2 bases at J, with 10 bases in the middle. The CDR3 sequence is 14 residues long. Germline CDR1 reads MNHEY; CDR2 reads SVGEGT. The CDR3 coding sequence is TGTGCCAGCAGTTACAGGGTGGAAGCCTACGAGCAGTACTTC. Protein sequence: CASSYRVEAYEQYF.

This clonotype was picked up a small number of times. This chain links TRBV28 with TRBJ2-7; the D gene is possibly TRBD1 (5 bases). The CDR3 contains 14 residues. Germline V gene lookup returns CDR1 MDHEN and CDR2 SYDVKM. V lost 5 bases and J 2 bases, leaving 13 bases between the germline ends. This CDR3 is CASSVYRITYEQYF. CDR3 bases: TGTGCCAGCAGTGTCTACAGGATCACCTACGAGCAGTACTTC.